These T cell receptor beta chains were read from a single sample in a study of T cell changes during pregnancy in multiple sclerosis. Data came from immunoSEQ multiplex PCR; TCRdb stores just in-frame clones and leaves some out. The sample consists of over 80,000 clones, 75% to 95% of them appearing once. Material: peripheral blood, obtained in the second trimester of pregnancy. All receptors derive from a female donor in good health, enrolled as a control in a pregnancy study. CDR3s include the opening cysteine and the closing phenylalanine or tryptophan. A D gene is named only where the DNA matches it firmly. The listing skips clone size in some rows; elsewhere it reads once, few, many or a size class.

j_gene | abundance | d_gene | v_gene | CDR3aa | CDR3nt
TRBJ2-3 | - | TRBD2 | TRBV19 | CASSISSGKTDTQYF | TGTGCCAGTAGTATATCTAGCGGGAAGACAGATACGCAGTATTTT
TRBJ1-1 | - | TRBD1 | TRBV6-6 | CASSPTGENTEAFF | TGTGCCAGCAGCCCTACAGGGGAGAACACTGAAGCTTTCTTT
TRBJ1-1 | - | - | TRBV19 | CASSIRGRRSEAFF | TGTGCCAGTAGTATACGGGGTAGAAGATCTGAAGCTTTCTTT
TRBJ1-2 | - | TRBD1 | TRBV4-1 | CASSQEQGARGYTF | TGCGCCAGCAGCCAAGAACAGGGGGCGCGTGGCTACACCTTC
TRBJ2-3 | - | TRBD2 | TRBV19 | CASSPGLQITQYF | TGTGCCAGTAGTCCGGGACTACAAATTACGCAGTATTTT
TRBJ1-1 | - | TRBD1 | TRBV7-8 | CASSRRGTVNINTEAFF | TGTGCCAGCAGTCGCCGAGGGACAGTTAACATCAACACTGAAGCTTTCTTT
TRBJ2-7 | - | TRBD1 | TRBV19 | CASNLGQGLGEQYF | TGTGCCAGTAATTTGGGACAGGGCCTGGGCGAGCAGTACTTC
TRBJ1-4 | - | - | TRBV5-1 | CASSLDSFSEKLFF | TGCGCCAGCAGCTTGGACAGTTTCTCTGAAAAACTGTTTTTT
TRBJ1-6 | - | TRBD1 | TRBV6-1 | CASRTDRVGSPLHF | TGTGCCAGCAGGACCGACAGGGTTGGATCACCCCTCCACTTT
TRBJ1-2 | once | TRBD1 | TRBV6-1 | CASSRDSNFYGYTF | TGTGCCAGCTCCCGGGACAGCAACTTCTATGGCTACACCTTC
TRBJ2-3 | - | TRBD2 | TRBV6-5 | CASSYSGGGGTDTQYF | TGTGCCAGCAGCTACTCTGGGGGGGGTGGTACAGATACGCAGTATTTT
TRBJ2-5 | - | - | TRBV18 | CASSPGSQEGGEQYF | TGTGCCAGCTCACCAGGTAGCCAGGAGGGCGGGGAGCAGTACTTC
TRBJ1-1 | few | - | TRBV7-9 | CASSLARVVAEAFF | TGTGCCAGCAGCTTAGCCAGGGTCGTCGCTGAAGCTTTCTTT
TRBJ1-1 | - | - | TRBV5-4 | CASSLGGDSLITEAFF | TGTGCCAGCAGCTTGGGAGGGGACTCCCTGATCACTGAAGCTTTCTTT
TRBJ1-3 | - | TRBD1 | TRBV18 | CASSPGTDSGNTIYF | TGTGCCAGCTCACCAGGGACAGACTCTGGAAACACCATATATTTT
TRBJ1-1 | once | - | TRBV19 | CASSKGRGAVTEAFF | TGTGCCAGTAGTAAGGGGAGGGGGGCAGTCACTGAAGCTTTCTTT
TRBJ1-1 | - | - | TRBV28 | CASSPRRVGTEAFF | TGTGCCAGCAGTCCCCGCAGGGTCGGTACTGAAGCTTTCTTT
TRBJ1-5 | - | - | TRBV21-1 | CASSYRGNQPQHF | TGTGCCAGCAGCTACCGGGGAAATCAGCCCCAGCATTTT
TRBJ2-5 | - | TRBD2 | TRBV7-7 | CASSLGLAGGQETQYF | TGTGCCAGCAGCCTGGGTCTAGCGGGGGGCCAAGAGACCCAGTACTTC
TRBJ2-7 | - | TRBD2 | TRBV9 | CASSDGLESLEQYF | TGTGCCAGCAGCGACGGACTAGAATCCCTCGAGCAGTACTTC
TRBJ2-7 | - | - | TRBV2 | CASPKGDVLGEQYF | TGTGCCAGCCCAAAGGGGGACGTTCTGGGTGAGCAGTACTTC
TRBJ1-6 | - | - | TRBV25-1 | CASRDSTFTSPLHF | TGTGCCAGCAGGGATTCGACATTTACTTCACCCCTCCACTTT
TRBJ1-1 | - | - | TRBV7-2 | CASSLGGLNTEAFF | TGTGCCAGCAGCTTAGGGGGCCTGAACACTGAAGCTTTCTTT
TRBJ2-2 | - | - | TRBV9 | CASSPTGLTGELFF | TGTGCCAGCAGCCCAACAGGGTTAACCGGGGAGCTGTTTTTT
TRBJ1-3 | many | - | TRBV4-1 | CASSRVDLVEYGNTIYF | TGCGCCAGCAGCCGGGTGGACTTGGTTGAGTATGGAAACACCATATATTTT
TRBJ1-1 | - | - | TRBV14 | CASRASGGTEAFF | TGTGCCAGCAGGGCTTCGGGGGGCACTGAAGCTTTCTTT
TRBJ2-1 | - | TRBD2 | TRBV9 | CASSVASGGYNEQFF | TGTGCCAGCAGCGTAGCTAGCGGGGGATACAATGAGCAGTTCTTC
TRBJ1-5 | - | TRBD1 | TRBV11-2 | CASSLDPGGQPQHF | TGTGCCAGCAGCTTAGACCCAGGGGGTCAGCCCCAGCATTTT
TRBJ1-2 | few | - | TRBV5-6 | CASSLVTVVYGYTF | TGTGCCAGCAGCTTAGTTACGGTCGTCTATGGCTACACCTTC
TRBJ2-3 | - | TRBD1 | TRBV7-6 | CASSLRQGITDTQYF | TGTGCCAGCAGCTTGCGACAGGGGATCACAGATACGCAGTATTTT
TRBJ2-1 | - | - | TRBV6-1 | CATARRVKVDEQFF | TGTGCCACCGCTAGGCGGGTTAAGGTCGATGAGCAGTTCTTC
TRBJ1-1 | - | TRBD1 | TRBV14 | CASSPRARGLLNTEAFF | TGTGCCAGCAGCCCGCGCGCCAGGGGGCTTTTAAACACTGAAGCTTTCTTT
TRBJ2-3 | - | TRBD2 | TRBV5-1 | CASSFRLAGGSTDTQYF | TGCGCCAGCAGCTTTCGCCTAGCGGGGGGAAGCACAGATACGCAGTATTTT
TRBJ1-2 | - | TRBD1 | TRBV28 | CASSVPGQGAYGYTF | TGTGCCAGCAGCGTCCCGGGACAGGGGGCGTATGGCTACACCTTC
TRBJ1-1 | - | - | TRBV12-5 | CASGLTGFTEAFF | TGTGCTAGTGGTTTGACAGGTTTCACTGAAGCTTTCTTT
TRBJ2-3 | - | - | TRBV2 | CASDRTQNTDTQYF | TGTGCCAGCGACAGGACTCAAAACACAGATACGCAGTATTTT
TRBJ1-2 | - | TRBD1 | TRBV5-1 | CASGDRGEAGGYTF | TGCGCCAGCGGAGACAGGGGTGAGGCAGGTGGCTACACCTTC
TRBJ2-5 | - | - | TRBV6-1 | CASSEAKGGQETQYF | TGTGCCAGCAGTGAAGCCAAAGGGGGACAAGAGACCCAGTACTTC
TRBJ1-1 | few | TRBD1 | TRBV4-1 | CASSQSYRGRTEAFF | TGCGCCAGCAGCCAATCCTACAGGGGTAGGACTGAAGCTTTCTTT
TRBJ1-1 | - | - | TRBV27 | CASSLAAAHTEAFF | TGTGCCAGCAGCTTGGCCGCGGCCCACACTGAAGCTTTCTTT